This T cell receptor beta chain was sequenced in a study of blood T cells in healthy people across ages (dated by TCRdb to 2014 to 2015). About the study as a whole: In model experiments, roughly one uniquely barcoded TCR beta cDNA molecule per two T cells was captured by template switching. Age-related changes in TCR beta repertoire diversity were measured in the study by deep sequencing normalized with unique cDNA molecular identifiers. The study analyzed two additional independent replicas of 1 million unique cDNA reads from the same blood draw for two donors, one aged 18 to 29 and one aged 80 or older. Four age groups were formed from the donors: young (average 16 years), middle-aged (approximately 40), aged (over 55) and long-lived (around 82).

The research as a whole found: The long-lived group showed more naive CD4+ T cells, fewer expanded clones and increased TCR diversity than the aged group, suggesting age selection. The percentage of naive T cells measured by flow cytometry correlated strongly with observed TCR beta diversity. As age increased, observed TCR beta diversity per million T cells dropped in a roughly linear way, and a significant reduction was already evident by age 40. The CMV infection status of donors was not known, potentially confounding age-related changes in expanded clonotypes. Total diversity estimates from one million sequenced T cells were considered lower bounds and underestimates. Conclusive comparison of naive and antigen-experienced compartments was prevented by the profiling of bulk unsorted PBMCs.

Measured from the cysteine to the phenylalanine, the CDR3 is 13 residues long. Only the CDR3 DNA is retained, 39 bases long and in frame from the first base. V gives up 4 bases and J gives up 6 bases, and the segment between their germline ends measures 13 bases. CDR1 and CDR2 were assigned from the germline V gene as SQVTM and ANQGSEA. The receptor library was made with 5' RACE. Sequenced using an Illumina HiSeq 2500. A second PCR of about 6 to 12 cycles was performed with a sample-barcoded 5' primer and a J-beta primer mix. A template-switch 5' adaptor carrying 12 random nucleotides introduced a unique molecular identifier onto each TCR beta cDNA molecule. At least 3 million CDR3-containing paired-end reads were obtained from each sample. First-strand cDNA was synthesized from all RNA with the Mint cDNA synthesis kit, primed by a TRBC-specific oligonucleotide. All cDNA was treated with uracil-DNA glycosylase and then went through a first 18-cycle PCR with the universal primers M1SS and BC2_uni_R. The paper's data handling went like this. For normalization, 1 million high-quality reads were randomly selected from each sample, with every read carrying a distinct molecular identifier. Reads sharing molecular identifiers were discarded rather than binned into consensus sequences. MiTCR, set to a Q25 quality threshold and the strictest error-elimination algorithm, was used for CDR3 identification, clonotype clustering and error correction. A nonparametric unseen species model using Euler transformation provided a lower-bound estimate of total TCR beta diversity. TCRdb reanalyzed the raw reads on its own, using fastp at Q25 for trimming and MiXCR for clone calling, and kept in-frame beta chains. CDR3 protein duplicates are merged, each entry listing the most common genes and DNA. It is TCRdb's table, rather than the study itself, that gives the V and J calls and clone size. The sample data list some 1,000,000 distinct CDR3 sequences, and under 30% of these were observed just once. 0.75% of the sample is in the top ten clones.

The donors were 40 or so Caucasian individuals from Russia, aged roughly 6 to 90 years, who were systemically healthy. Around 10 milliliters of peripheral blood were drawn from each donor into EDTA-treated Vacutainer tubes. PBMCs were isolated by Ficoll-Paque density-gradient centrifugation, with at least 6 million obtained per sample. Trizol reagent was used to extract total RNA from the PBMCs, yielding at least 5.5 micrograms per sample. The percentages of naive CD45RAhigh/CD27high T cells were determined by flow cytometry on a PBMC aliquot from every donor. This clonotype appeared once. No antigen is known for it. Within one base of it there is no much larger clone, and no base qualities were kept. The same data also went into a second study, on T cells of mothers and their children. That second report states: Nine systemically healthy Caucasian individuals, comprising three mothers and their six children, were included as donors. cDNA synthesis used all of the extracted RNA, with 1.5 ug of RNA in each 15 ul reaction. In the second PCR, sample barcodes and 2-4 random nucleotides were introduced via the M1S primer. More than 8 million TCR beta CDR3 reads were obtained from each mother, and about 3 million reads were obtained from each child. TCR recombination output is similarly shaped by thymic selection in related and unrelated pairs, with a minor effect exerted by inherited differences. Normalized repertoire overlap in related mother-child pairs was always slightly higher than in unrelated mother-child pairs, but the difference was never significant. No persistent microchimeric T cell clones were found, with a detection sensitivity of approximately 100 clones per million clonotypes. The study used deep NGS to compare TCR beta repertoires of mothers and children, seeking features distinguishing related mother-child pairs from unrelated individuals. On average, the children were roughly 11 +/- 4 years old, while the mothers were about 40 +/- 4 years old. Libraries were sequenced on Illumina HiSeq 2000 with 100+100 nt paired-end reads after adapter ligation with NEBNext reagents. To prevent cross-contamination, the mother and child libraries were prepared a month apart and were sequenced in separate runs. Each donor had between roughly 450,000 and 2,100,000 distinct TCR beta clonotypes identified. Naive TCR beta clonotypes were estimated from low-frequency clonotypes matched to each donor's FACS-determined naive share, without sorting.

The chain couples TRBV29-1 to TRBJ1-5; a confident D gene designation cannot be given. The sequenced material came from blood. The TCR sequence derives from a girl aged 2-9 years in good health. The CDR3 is CSVADGEGQPQHF. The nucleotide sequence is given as TGCAGCGTTGCCGACGGTGAAGGTCAGCCCCAGCATTTT.